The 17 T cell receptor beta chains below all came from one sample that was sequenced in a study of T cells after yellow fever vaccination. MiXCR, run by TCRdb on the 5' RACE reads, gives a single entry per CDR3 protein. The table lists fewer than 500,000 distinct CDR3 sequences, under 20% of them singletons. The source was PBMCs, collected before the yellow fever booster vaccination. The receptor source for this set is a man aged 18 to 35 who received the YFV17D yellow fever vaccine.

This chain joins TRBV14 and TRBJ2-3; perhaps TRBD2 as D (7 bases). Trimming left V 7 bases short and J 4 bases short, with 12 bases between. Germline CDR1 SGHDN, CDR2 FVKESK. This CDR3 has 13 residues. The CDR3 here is CASTRGGADTQYF. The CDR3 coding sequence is TGTGCCAGCACCCGCGGGGGCGCAGATACGCAGTATTTT.

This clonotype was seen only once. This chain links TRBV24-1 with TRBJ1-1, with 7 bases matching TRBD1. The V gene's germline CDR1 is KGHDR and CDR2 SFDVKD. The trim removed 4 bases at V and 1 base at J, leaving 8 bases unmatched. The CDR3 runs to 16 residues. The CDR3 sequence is CATSDQMGQQNTEAFF. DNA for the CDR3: TGTGCCACCAGTGACCAGATGGGACAGCAGAACACTGAAGCTTTCTTT.

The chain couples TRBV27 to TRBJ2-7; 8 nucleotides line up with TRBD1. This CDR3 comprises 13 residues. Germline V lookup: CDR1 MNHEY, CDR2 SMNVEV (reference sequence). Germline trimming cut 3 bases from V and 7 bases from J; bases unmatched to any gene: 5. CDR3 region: CASSLTGAGEQYV. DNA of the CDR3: TGTGCCAGCAGTTTGACAGGGGCCGGGGAGCAGTACGTC.

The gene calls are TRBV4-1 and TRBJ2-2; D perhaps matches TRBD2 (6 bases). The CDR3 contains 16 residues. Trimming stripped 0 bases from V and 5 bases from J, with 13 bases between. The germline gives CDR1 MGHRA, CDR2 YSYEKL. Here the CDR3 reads CASSQEGGSITGELFF. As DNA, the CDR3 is TGCGCCAGCAGCCAAGAGGGGGGTAGTATTACCGGGGAGCTGTTTTTT.

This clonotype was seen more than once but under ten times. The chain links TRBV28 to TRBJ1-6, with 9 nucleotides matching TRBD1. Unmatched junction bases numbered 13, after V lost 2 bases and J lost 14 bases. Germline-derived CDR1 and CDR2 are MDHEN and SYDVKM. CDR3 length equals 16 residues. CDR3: CASSLKAGTGSLSLHF. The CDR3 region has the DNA TGTGCCAGCAGTTTAAAAGCCGGGACAGGGTCTCTTTCCCTCCACTTT.

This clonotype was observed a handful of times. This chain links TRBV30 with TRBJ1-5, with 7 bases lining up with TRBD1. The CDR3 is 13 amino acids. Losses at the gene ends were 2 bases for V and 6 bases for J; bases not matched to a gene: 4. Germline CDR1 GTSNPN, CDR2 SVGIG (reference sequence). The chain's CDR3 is CAWSLTGIQPQHF. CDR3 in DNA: TGTGCCTGGAGTCTGACAGGGATTCAGCCCCAGCATTTT.

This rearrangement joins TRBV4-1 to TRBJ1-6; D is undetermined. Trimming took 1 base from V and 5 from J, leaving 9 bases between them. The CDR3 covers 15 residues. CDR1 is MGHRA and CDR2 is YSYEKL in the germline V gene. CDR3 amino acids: CASSQGRRNNSPLHF. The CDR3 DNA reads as TGCGCCAGCAGCCAAGGCCGGCGCAATAATTCACCCCTCCACTTT.

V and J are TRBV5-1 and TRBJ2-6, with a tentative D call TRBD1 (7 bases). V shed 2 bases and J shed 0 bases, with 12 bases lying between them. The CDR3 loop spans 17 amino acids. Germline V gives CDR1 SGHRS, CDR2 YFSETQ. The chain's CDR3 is CASSLLAGGSGANVLTF. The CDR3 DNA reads TGCGCCAGCAGCTTACTAGCAGGGGGCTCTGGGGCCAACGTCCTGACTTTC.

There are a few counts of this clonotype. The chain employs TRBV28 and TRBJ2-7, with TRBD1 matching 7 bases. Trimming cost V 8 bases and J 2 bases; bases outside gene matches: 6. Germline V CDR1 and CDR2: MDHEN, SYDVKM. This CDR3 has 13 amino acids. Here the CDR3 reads CASSRQGPYEQYF. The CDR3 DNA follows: TGTGCCAGCTCCCGACAGGGACCCTACGAGCAGTACTTC.

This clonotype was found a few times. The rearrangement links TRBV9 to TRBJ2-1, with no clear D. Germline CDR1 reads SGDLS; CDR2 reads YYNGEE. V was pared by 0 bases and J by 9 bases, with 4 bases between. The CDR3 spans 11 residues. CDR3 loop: CASSVETEQFF. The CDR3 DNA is TGTGCCAGCAGCGTAGAAACTGAGCAGTTCTTC.

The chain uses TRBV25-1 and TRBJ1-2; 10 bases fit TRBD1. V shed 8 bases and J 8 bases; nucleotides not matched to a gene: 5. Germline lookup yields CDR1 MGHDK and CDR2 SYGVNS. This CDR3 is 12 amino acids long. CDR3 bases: TGTGCCAGCCGGACAGGGGGTGAAGGCTACACCTTC. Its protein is CASRTGGEGYTF.

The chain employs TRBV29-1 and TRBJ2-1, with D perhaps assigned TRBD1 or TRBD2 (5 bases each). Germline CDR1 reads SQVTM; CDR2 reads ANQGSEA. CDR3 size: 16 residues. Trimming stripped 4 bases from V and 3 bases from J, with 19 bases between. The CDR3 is CSVGGEAGQIYNEQFF. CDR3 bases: TGCAGCGTTGGAGGGGAAGCCGGGCAGATCTACAATGAGCAGTTCTTC.

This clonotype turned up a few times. CDR3 loop: CSAHGGERAEAFF. CDR3 coding DNA: TGCAGTGCTCATGGGGGGGAAAGAGCTGAAGCTTTCTTT. The chain is built from TRBV20-1 and TRBJ1-1, with D tentatively TRBD1 (5 bases). This CDR3 spans 13 amino acids. CDR1 is DFQATT, CDR2 SNEGSKA, per germline (reference sequence). The V and J ends lost 5 bases and 6 bases respectively, with 16 bases between them.

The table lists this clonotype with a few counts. CDR3 DNA: TGCGCCAGCAGCTTGGCAACCAGGGGAAATGAGCAGTTCTTC. It encodes CASSLATRGNEQFF. The chain uses TRBV5-1 and TRBJ2-1, with a possible D match to TRBD1 (6 bases). Germline V gene data show CDR1 as SGHRS and CDR2 as YFSETQ. Deletions cut 0 bases from V and 7 bases from J, with 11 bases between. The CDR3 sequence is 14 residues long.

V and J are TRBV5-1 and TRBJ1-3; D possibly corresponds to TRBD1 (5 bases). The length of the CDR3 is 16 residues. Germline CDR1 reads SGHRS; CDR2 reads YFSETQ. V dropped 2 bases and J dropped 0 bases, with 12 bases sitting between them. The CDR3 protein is CASSLIDSLSGNTIYF. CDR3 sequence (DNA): TGCGCCAGCAGCTTAATCGACAGTCTCTCTGGAAACACCATATATTTT.

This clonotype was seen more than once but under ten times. The CDR3 bases are TGTGCCAGCAGCAGCGGGACAGGGGCTGGAAACACCATATATTTT. Its protein is CASSSGTGAGNTIYF. The rearrangement links TRBV7-6 to TRBJ1-3; 10 bases are shared with TRBD1. The CDR3 has 15 amino acids. Trimming at V came to 5 bases and at J to 2 bases, leaving 3 bases not matched to a gene. CDR1 SGHVS and CDR2 FNYEAQ come from the germline V gene.

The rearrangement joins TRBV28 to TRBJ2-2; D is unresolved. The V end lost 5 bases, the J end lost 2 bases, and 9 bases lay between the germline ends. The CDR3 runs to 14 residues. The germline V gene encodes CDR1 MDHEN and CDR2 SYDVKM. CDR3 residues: CASSPGFNTGELFF. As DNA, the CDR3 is TGTGCCAGCAGTCCAGGATTCAACACCGGGGAGCTGTTTTTT. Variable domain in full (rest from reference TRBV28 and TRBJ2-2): DVKVTQSSRYLVKRTGEKVFLECVQDMDHENMFWYRQDPGLGLRLIYFSYDVKMKEKGDIPEGYSVSREKKERFSLILESASTNQTSMYLCASSPGFNTGELFFGEGSRLTVL.